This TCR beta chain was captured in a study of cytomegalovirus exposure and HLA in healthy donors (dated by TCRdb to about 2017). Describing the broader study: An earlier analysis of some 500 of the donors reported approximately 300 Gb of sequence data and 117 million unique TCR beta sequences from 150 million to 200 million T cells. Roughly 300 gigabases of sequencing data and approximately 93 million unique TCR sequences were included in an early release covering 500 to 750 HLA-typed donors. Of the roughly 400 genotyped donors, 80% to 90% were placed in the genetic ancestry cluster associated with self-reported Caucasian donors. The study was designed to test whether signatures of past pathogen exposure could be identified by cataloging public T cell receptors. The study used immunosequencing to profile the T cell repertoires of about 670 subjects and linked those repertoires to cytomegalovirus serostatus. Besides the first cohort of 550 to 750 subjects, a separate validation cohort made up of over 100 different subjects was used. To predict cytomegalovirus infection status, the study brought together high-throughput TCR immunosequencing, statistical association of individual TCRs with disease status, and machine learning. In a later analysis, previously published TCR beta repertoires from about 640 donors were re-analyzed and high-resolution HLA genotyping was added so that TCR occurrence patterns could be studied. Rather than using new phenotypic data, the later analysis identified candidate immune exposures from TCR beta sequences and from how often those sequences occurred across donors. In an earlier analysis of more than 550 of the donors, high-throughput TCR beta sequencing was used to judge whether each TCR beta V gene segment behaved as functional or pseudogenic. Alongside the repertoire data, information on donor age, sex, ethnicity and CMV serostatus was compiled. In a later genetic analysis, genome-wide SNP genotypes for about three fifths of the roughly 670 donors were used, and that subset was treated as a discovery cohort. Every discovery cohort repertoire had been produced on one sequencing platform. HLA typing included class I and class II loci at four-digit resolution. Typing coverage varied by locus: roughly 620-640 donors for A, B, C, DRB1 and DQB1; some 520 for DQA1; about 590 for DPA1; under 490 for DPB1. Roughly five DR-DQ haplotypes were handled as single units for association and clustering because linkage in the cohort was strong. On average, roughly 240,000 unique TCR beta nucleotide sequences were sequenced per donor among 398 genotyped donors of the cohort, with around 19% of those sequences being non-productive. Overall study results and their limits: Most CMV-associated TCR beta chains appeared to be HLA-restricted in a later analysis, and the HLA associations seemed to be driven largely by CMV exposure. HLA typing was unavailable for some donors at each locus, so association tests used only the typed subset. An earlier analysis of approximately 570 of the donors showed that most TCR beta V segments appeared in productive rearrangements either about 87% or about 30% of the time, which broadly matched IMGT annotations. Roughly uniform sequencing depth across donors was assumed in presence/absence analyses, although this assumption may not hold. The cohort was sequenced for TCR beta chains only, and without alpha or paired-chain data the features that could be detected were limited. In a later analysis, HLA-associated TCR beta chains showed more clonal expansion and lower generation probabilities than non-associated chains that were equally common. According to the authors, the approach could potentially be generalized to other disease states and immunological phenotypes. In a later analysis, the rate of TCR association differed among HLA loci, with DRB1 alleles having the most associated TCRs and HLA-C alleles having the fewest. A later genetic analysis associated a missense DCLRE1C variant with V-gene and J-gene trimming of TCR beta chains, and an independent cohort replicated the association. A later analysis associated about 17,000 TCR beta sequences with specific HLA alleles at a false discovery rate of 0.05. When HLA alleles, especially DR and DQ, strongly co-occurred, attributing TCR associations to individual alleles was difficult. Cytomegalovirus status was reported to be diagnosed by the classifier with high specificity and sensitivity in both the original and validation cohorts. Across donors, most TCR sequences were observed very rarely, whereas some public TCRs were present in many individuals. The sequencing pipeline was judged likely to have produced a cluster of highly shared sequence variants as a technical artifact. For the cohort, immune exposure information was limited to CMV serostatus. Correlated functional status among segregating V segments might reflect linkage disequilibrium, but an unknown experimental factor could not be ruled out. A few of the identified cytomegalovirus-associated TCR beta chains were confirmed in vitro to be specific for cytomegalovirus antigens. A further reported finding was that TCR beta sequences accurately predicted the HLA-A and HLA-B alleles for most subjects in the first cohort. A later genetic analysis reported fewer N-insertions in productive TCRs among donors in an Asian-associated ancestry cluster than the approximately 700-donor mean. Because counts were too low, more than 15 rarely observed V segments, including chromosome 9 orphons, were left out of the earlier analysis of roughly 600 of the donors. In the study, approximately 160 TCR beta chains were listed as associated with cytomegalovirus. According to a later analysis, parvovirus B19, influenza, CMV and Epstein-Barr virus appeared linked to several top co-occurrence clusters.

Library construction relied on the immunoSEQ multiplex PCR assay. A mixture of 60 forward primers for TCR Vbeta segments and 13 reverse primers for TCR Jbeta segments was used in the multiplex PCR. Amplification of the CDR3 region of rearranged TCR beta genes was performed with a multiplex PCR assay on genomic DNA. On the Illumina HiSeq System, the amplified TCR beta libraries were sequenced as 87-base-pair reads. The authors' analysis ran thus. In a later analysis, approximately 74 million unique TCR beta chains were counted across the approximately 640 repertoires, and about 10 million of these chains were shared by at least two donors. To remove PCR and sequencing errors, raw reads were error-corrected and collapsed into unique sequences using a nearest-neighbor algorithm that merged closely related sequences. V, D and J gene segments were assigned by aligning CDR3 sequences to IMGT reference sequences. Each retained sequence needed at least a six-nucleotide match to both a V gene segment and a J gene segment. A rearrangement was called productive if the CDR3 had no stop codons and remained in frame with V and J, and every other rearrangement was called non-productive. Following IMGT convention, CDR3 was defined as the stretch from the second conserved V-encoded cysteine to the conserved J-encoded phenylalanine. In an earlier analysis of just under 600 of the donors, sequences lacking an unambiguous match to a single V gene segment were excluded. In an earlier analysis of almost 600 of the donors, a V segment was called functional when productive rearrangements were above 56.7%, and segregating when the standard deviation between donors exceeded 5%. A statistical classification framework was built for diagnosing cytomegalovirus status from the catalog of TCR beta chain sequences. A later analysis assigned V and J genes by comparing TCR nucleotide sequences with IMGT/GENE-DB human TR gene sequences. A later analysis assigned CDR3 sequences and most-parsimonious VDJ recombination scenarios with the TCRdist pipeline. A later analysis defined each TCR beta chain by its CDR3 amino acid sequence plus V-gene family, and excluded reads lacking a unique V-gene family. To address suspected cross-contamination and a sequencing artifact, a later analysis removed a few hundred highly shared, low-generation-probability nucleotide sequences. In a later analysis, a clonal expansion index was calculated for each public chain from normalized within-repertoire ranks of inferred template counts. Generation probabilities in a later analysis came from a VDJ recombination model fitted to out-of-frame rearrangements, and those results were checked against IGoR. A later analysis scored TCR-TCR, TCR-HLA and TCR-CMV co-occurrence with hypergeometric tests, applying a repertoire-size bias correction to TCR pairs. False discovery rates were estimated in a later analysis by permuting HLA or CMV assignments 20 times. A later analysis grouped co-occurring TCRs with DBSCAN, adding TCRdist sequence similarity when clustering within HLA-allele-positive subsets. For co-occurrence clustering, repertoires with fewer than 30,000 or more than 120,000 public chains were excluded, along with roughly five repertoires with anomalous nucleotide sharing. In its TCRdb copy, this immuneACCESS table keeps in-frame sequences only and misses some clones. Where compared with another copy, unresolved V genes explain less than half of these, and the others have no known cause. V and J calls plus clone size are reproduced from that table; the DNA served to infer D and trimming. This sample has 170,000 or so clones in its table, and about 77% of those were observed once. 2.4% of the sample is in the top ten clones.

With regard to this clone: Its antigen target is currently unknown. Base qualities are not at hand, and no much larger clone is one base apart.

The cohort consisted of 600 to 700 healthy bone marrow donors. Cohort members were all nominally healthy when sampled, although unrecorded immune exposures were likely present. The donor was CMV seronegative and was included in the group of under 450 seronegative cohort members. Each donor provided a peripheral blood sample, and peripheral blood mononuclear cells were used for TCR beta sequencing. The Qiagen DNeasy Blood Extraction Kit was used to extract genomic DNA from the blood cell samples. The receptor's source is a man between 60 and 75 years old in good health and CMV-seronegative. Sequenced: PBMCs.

The CDR3 sequence is CASRGQGALNTGELFF. DNA sequence: TGCGCCAGCAGGGGTCAGGGGGCGTTGAACACCGGGGAGCTGTTTTTT. The chain is assembled from TRBV10-1 and TRBJ2-2, and 8 bases in between align with TRBD1. Germline trimming: 6 bases from V, 1 base from J; junction bases outside gene matches: 7. The germline V gene (reference sequence) gives CDR1 as WNHNN and CDR2 as SYGVQD. The CDR3, from cysteine to phenylalanine, totals 16 residues. The only DNA kept is the CDR3, 48 bases in frame from the first base.